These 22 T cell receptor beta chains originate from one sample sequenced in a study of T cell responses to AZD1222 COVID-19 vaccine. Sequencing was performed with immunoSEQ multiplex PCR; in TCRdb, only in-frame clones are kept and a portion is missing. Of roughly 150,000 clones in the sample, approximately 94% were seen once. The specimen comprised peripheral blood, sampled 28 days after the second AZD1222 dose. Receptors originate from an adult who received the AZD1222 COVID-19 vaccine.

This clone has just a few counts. The CDR3 DNA reads TGTGCCAGCAGCACACAACAGGACACTGAAGCTTTCTTT. Protein sequence: CASSTQQDTEAFF. The chain couples TRBV7-3 to TRBJ1-1; D may be TRBD1 (5 bases). Trimming shortened V by 5 bases and J by 3 bases, and 10 bases separated the two germline ends. The CDR3 runs to 13 residues. Germline lookup yields CDR1 SGHTA and CDR2 FQGTGA.

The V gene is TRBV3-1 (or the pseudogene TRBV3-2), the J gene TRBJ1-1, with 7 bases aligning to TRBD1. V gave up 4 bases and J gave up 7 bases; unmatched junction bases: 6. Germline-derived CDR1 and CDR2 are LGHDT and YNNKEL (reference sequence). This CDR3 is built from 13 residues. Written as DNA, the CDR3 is TGTGCCAGCAGCCGATCAGGGGGGCTTGAAGCTTTCTTT. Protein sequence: CASSRSGGLEAFF.

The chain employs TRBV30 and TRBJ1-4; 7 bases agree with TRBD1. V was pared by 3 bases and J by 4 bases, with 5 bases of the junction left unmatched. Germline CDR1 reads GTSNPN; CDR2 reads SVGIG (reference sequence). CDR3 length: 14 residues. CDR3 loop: CAWSRQGGNEKLFF. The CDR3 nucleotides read TGTGCCTGGAGCCGACAGGGAGGTAATGAAAAACTGTTTTTT.

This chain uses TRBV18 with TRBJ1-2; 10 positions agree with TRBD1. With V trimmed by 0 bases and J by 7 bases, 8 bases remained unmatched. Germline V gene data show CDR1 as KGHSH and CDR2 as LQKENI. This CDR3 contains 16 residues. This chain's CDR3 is CASSPPSRQGAAGYTF. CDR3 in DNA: TGTGCCAGCTCACCACCGAGCAGACAGGGGGCGGCTGGCTACACCTTC. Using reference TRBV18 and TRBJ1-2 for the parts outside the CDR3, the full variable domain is NAGVMQNPRHLVRRRGQEARLRCSPMKGHSHVYWYRQLPEEGLKFMVYLQKENIIDESGMPKERFSAEFPKEGPSILRIQQVVRGDSAAYFCASSPPSRQGAAGYTFGSGTRLTVV.

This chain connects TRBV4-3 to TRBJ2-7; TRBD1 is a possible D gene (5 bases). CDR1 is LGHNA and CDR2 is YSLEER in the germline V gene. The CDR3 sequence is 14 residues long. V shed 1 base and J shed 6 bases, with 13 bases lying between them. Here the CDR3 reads CASSQGRVDGEQYF. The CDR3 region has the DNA TGCGCCAGCAGCCAAGGCAGGGTTGATGGCGAGCAGTACTTC.

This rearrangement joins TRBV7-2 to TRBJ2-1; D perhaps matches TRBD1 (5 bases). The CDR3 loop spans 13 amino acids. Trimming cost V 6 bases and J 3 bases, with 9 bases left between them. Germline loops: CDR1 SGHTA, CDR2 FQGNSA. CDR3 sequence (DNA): TGTGCCAGCAGAAAAACAGGCTACAATGAGCAGTTCTTC. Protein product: CASRKTGYNEQFF.

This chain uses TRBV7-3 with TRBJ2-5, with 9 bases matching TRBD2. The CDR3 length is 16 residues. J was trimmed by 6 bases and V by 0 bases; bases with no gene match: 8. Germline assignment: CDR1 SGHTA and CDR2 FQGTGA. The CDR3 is CASSLTPAGGPQTQYF. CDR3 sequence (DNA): TGTGCCAGCAGCTTAACGCCGGCGGGAGGGCCACAGACCCAGTACTTC.

The CDR3 nucleotides are TGCAGCGTTGCAGCGGGGAGCTACAATGAGCAGTTCTTC. Its translation: CSVAAGSYNEQFF. The chain carries TRBV29-1 and TRBJ2-1, with 7 bases fitting TRBD2. Unmatched junction bases numbered 3, after V lost 4 bases and J lost 3 bases. CDR1 SQVTM and CDR2 ANQGSEA come from the germline V gene. The CDR3 has 13 amino acids.

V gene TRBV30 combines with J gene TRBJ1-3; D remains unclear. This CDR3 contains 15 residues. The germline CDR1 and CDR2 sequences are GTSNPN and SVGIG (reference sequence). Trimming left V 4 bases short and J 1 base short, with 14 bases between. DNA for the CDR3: TGTGCCTGGAAGTCGAATGGGGTTTCTGGAAACACCATATATTTT. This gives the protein CAWKSNGVSGNTIYF.

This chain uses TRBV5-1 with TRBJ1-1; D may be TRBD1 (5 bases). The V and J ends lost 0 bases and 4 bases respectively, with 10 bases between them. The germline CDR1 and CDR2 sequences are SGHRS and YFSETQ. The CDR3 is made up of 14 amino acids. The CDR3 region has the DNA TGCGCCAGCAGCTTGGACAGGTGGGGCACTGAAGCTTTCTTT. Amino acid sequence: CASSLDRWGTEAFF.

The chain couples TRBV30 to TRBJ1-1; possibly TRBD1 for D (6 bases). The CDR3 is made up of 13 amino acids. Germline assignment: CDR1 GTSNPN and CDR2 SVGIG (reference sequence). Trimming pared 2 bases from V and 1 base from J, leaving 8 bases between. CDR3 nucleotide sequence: TGTGCCTGGAGTACCAGGGGGAACACTGAAGCTTTCTTT. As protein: CAWSTRGNTEAFF.

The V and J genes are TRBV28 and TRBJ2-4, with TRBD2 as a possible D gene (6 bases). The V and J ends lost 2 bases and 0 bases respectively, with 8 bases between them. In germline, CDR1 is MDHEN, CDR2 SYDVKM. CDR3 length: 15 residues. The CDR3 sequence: CASSLPSVAKNIQYF. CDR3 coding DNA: TGTGCCAGCAGTTTACCTAGCGTAGCCAAAAACATTCAGTACTTC.

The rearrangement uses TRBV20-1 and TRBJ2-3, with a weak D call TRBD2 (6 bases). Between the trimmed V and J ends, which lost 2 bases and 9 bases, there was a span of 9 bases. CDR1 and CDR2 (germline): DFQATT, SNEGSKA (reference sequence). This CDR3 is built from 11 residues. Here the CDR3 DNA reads TGCAGTGCTAGAATGGGGGGAACGCAGTATTTT. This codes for CSARMGGTQYF.

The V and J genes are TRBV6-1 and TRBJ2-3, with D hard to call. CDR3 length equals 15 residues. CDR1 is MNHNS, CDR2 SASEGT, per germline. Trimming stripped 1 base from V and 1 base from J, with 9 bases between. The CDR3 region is CASSEVAQRTDTQYF. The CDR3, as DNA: TGTGCCAGCAGTGAAGTTGCGCAGCGCACAGATACGCAGTATTTT.

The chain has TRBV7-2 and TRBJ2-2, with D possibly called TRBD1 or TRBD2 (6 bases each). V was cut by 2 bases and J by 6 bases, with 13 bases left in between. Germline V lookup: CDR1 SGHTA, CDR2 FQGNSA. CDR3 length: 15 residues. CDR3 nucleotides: TGTGCCAGCAGCTTATCTAACGGGGGCTCCGGGGAGCTGTTTTTT. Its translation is CASSLSNGGSGELFF.

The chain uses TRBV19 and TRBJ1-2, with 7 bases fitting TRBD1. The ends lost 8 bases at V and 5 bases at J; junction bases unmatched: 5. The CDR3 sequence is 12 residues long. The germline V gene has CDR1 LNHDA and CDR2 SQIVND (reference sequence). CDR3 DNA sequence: TGTGCCAGTTCCGAGGGGGCGTATGGCTACACCTTC. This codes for CASSEGAYGYTF.

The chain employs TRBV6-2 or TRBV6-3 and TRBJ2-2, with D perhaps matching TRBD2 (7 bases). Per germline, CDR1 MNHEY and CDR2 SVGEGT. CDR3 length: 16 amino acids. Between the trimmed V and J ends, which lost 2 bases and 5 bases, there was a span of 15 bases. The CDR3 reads CASSYGGGARTGELFF. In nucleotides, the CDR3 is TGTGCCAGCAGTTACGGCGGGGGCGCGAGGACCGGGGAGCTGTTTTTT.

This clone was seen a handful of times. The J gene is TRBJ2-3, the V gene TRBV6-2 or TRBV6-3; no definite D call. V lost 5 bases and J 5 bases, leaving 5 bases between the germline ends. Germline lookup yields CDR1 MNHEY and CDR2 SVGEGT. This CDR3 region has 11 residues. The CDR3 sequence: CASSDRDTQYF. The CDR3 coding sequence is TGTGCCAGCAGTGATAGAGATACGCAGTATTTT.

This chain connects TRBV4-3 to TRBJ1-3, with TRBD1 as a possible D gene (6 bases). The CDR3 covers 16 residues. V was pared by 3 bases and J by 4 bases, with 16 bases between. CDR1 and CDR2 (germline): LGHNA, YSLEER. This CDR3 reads CASSQGTTGAGNTIYF. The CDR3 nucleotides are TGCGCCAGCAGCCAGGGTACGACAGGTGCCGGAAACACCATATATTTT.

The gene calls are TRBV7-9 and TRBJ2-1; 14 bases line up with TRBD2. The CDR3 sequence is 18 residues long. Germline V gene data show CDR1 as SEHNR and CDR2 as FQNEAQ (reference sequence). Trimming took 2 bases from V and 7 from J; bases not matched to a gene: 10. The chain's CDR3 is CASSLPPRLAGGRNEQFF. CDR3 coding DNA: TGTGCCAGCAGCTTACCCCCTCGACTAGCGGGAGGGCGAAATGAGCAGTTCTTC.

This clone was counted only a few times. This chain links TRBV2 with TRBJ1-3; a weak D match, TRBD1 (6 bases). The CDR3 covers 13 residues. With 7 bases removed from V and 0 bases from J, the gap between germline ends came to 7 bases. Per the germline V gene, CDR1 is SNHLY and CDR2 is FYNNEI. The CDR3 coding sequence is TGTGCCAGCAACAGGGCCTCTGGAAACACCATATATTTT. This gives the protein CASNRASGNTIYF.

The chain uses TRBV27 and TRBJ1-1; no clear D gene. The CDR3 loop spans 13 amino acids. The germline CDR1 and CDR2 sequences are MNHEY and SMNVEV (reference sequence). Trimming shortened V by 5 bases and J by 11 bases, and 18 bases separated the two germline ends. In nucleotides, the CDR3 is TGTGCCAGCAGTCCCGGGTCCCTCTGGAAGGCTTTCTTT. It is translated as CASSPGSLWKAFF.